This T cell receptor beta chain emerged from a study of human versus mouse CDR3 diversity and MHC coevolution. Study-wide results and limits: In humans, T-cell selection involved five or six MHC II alleles. iCHAO1 estimated the human TCR beta repertoire at 1.5 million to 2 million clonotypes. Clonal inequality was lowest in most of the three human donors.

V lost 1 base and J 7 bases, leaving 14 bases between the germline ends. The CDR3 length is 15 residues. Germline lookup yields CDR1 SGHVS and CDR2 FNYEAQ. As concerns this clone: What it binds is not known.

Naive CD4 T cells, CD45RO-negative and CD62L-positive, were flow-sorted from PBMCs. Assay: immunoSEQ multiplex PCR; the TCRdb copy retains only in-frame clones and omits some. The profile shows about 77,000 clones, 92% of them singletons. The receptor was isolated from a person between 25 and 75 years old in good health. V is TRBV7-6 and J is TRBJ2-1, with a possible D match to TRBD2 (5 bases). Source material: naive CD4+ T cells from blood. The subset denotes: CD45RO-negative CD62L-positive naive CD4 T cells. CDR3 DNA sequence: TGTGCCAGCAGCTTAGGGTCCCCCGGGGAGAATGAGCAGTTCTTC. Translated: CASSLGSPGENEQFF.